These 9 T cell receptor beta chains share one sample of origin, sequenced in a study of blood T cell repertoires in COVID-19. TCRdb keeps only in-frame clones here, not all; method: immunoSEQ multiplex PCR. The sample carries about 250,000 clones, approximately 90% recorded once. Input material: peripheral blood. The receptors stem from a woman in her twenties or thirties with COVID-19, enrolled during active disease.

This chain joins TRBV6-6 and TRBJ1-1; tentatively, D is TRBD1 (5 bases). The V gene's germline CDR1 is MNHNY and CDR2 SVGAGI (reference sequence). This CDR3 contains 14 residues. V shed 6 bases and J shed 4 bases, with 15 bases lying between them. CDR3 in DNA: TGTGCCAGCAGCCCCCCTAAAGGGGTCACTGAAGCTTTCTTT. Translated, it gives CASSPPKGVTEAFF.

The chain combines TRBV19 with TRBJ1-2, with 9 bases aligning to TRBD1. Unmatched junction bases numbered 13, after V lost 5 bases and J lost 3 bases. CDR1 and CDR2 (germline): LNHDA, SQIVND (reference sequence). The CDR3 totals 17 residues. The CDR3 reads CASSLGGQGALYYGYTF. The CDR3 DNA reads as TGTGCCAGTAGTCTGGGGGGACAGGGAGCACTATACTATGGCTACACCTTC.

The chain carries TRBV6-2 or TRBV6-3 and TRBJ1-2; TRBD1 matches 8 bases. This CDR3 is 16 amino acids long. CDR1 and CDR2 (germline): MNHEY, SVGEGT. The ends lost 0 bases at V and 8 bases at J; junction bases unmatched: 11. The CDR3 nucleotides read TGTGCCAGCAGTTACTCGAGAACCAGGGGGCCTGACGGCTACACCTTC. Translating it yields CASSYSRTRGPDGYTF.

The V and J genes are TRBV6-5 and TRBJ2-1; 8 nucleotides align to TRBD1. Germline V gene data show CDR1 as MNHEY and CDR2 as SVGAGI. J gave up 9 bases and V 6 bases, and 13 bases lay outside the gene matches. The CDR3 runs 15 residues. CDR3 residues: CASRLGTGGRGEQFF. The CDR3 coding sequence is TGTGCCAGCAGACTTGGGACAGGCGGTCGCGGTGAGCAGTTCTTC.

The rearrangement joins TRBV7-9 to TRBJ1-4; D unclear. Germline V gene sequence: CDR1 SEHNR, CDR2 FQNEAQ (reference sequence). The CDR3 runs to 15 residues. V lost 6 bases, J lost 4 bases, and 15 bases lay in between. For the CDR3, the DNA is TGTGCCAGCAGTCCTTCGGTAAATTATAATGAAAAACTGTTTTTT. This gives the protein CASSPSVNYNEKLFF.

V and J are TRBV7-9 and TRBJ2-7; the match to TRBD1 covers 10 bases. J was trimmed by 10 bases and V by 2 bases; bases with no gene match: 5. The length of the CDR3 is 13 residues. Germline V gene lookup returns CDR1 SEHNR and CDR2 FQNEAQ (reference sequence). This CDR3 is CASSLSGTGEQYV. The CDR3 nucleotides read TGTGCCAGCAGCTTATCCGGGACAGGGGAACAGTACGTC.

The chain employs TRBV5-1 and TRBJ2-3; possibly TRBD1 for D (5 bases). Germline V gene lookup returns CDR1 SGHRS and CDR2 YFSETQ. Trimming took 0 bases from V and 3 from J, leaving 8 bases between them. This CDR3 region has 14 residues. DNA for the CDR3: TGCGCCAGCAGCTTGGGACAGCTAACAGATACGCAGTATTTT. Amino acid sequence: CASSLGQLTDTQYF.

The chain couples TRBV6-6 to TRBJ2-1; D remains ambiguous. Trimming left V 6 bases short and J 8 bases short, with 8 bases between. Germline loops: CDR1 MNHNY, CDR2 SVGAGI (reference sequence). The CDR3 consists of 11 residues. For the CDR3, the DNA is TGTGCCAGCAGCCTCCGGGATGAGCAGTTCTTC. Amino acids: CASSLRDEQFF.

The chain recombines TRBV3-1 (or the pseudogene TRBV3-2) with TRBJ1-1; D unresolved. V lost 7 bases and J 3 bases, leaving 12 bases between the germline ends. The germline CDR1 and CDR2 sequences are LGHDT and YNNKEL (reference sequence). CDR3 size: 13 residues. CDR3 protein: CASTLGGHTEAFF. The DNA for the CDR3 is TGTGCCAGCACCCTAGGCGGCCACACTGAAGCTTTCTTT.